This TCR beta chain was obtained from a study of cytomegalovirus exposure and HLA in healthy donors. The study's findings and limits: Despite most TCR sequences being rare, some public TCRs occurred in many donors.

TCRdb keeps only in-frame clones here, not all; method: immunoSEQ multiplex PCR. The repertoire consists of 250,000 or so clones, with approximately 87% occurring once and the leading ten covering 2.6%. Trimming stripped 5 bases from V and 8 bases from J, with 18 bases between. The CDR3 extends over 15 amino acids. Germline CDR1 and CDR2: MNHEY and SMNVEV (reference sequence). To note about this clone: Its specificity is not known.

Sequenced input: PBMCs. The chain recombines TRBV27 with TRBJ1-4, with unresolved D. The origin of this receptor is a man younger than 30 in good health and CMV-seronegative. CDR3 bases: TGTGCCAGCAGTCTAGTGGTCTCCTCTGTCGAAAAACTGTTTTTT. It yields the protein CASSLVVSSVEKLFF.